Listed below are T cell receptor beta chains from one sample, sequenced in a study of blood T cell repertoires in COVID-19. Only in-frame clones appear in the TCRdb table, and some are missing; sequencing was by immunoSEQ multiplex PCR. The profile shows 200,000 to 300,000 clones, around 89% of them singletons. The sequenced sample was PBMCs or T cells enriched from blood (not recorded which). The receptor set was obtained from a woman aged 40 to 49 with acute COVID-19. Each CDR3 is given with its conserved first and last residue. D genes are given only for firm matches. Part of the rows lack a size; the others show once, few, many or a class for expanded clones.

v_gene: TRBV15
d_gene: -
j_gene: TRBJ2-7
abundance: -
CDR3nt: TGTGCCACCAGCAGAGATTGGGGCCCTTACGAGCAGTACTTC
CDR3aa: CATSRDWGPYEQYF

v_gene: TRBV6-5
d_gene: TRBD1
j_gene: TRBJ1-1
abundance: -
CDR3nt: TGTGCCAGCAGAAGGACAGGTTACACTGAAGCTTTCTTT
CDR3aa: CASRRTGYTEAFF

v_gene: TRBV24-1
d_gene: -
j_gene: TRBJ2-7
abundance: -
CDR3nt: TGTGCCACCAACGGAGGATACGAGCAGTACTTC
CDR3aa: CATNGGYEQYF

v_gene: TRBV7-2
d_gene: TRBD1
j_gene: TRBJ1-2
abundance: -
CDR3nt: TGTGCCAGCTCTAGGGGTGACAGGGGGGGCTATGGCTACACCTTC
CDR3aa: CASSRGDRGGYGYTF

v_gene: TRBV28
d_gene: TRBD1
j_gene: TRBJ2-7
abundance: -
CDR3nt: TGTGCCAGCAGGACAGGGGAGGAGCAGTACTTC
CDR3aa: CASRTGEEQYF

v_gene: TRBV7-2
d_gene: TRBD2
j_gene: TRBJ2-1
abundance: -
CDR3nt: TGTGCCAGCAGTCCGGGGGGGTATAACTTGAATGAGCAGTTCTTC
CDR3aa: CASSPGGYNLNEQFF

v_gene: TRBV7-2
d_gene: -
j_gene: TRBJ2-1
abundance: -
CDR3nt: TGTGCCAGCAGGCCCACTGATGACAATGAGCAGTTCTTC
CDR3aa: CASRPTDDNEQFF

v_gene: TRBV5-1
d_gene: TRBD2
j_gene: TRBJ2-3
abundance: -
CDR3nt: TGCGCCAGCAGCTCTGGACTAGCGGGAGGGTCGGCAGATACGCAGTATTTT
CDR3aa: CASSSGLAGGSADTQYF

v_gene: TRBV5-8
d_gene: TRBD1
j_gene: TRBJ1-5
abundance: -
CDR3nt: TGTGCCAGCAGCGCGGCGCGGACAGGGGATAGCAATCAGCCCCAGCATTTT
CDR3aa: CASSAARTGDSNQPQHF

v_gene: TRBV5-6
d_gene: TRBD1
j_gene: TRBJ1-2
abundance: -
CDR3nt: TGTGCCAGCAGCCGACAGGGGGCGCGGTATGGCTACACCTTC
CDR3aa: CASSRQGARYGYTF

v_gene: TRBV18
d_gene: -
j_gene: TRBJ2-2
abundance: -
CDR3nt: TGTGCCAGCTCACCATCCGGGACATCAAACACCGGGGAGCTGTTTTTT
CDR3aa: CASSPSGTSNTGELFF

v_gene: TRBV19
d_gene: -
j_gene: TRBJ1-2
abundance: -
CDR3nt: TGTGCCAGTAGTATTTCAGCAGGGGACTATGGCTACACCTTC
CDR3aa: CASSISAGDYGYTF

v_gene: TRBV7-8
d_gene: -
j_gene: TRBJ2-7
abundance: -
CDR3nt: TGTGCCAGCAGCTTAGTCCGAGGGAGTCGGTACGAGCAGTACTTC
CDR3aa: CASSLVRGSRYEQYF

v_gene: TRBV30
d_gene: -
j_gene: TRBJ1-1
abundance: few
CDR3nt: TGTGCCTGGAGACCGGGACTTCACACTGAAGCTTTCTTT
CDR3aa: CAWRPGLHTEAFF

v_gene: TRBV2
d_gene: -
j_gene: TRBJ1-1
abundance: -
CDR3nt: TGTGCCAGCAGTGAAGCGCGTCGGGGTGGAACTGAAGCTTTCTTT
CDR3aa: CASSEARRGGTEAFF

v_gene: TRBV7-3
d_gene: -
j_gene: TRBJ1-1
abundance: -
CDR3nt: TGTGCCAGCAGCCCTACTATGAACACTGAAGCTTTCTTT
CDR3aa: CASSPTMNTEAFF

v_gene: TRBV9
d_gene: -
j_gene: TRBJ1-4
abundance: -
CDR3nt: TGTGCCAGCAGCGTAGAAGCCGCAGGGCCTAATGAAAAACTGTTTTTT
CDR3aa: CASSVEAAGPNEKLFF

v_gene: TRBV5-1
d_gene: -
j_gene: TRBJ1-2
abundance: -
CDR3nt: TGCGCCAGCAGCTTGGATGGGTTGCAGGACTATGGCTACACCTTC
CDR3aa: CASSLDGLQDYGYTF

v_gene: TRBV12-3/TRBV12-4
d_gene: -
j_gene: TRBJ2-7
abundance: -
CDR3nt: TGTGCCAGCAGCCAGAACTACGAGCAGTACTTC
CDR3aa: CASSQNYEQYF

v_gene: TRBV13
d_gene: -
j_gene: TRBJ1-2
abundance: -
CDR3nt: TGTGCCAGCAGCTTAGGAGGGGCAAACTATGGCTACACCTTC
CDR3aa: CASSLGGANYGYTF

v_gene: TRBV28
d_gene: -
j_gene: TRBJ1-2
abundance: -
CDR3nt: TGTGCCAGCCGTCTCCTCGACACCCGTAACTATGGCTACACCTTC
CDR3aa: CASRLLDTRNYGYTF

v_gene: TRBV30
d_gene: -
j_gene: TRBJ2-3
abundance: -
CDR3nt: TGTGCCTGGACAAAAAACACAGATACGCAGTATTTT
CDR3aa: CAWTKNTDTQYF

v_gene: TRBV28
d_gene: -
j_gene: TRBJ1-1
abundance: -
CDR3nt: TGTGCCAGCAGGGAGGCGGGACCCGCCGGCACTGAAGCTTTCTTT
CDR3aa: CASREAGPAGTEAFF

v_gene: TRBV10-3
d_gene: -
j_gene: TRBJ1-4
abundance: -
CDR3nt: TGTGCCACCGGGGAATTTGGTAATGAAAAACTGTTTTTT
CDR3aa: CATGEFGNEKLFF

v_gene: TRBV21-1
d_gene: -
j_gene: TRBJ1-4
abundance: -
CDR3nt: TGTGCCAGCAGCCGACATCCGGGAACCGAAAAACTGTTTTTT
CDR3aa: CASSRHPGTEKLFF

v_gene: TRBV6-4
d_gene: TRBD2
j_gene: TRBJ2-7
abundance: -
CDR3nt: TGTGCCAGCAGCCACGGAGCGGGAGTAATGTGCGAGCAGTACTTC
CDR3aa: CASSHGAGVMCEQYF

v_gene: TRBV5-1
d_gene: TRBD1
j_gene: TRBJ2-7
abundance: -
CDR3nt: TGCGCCAGCAGCCCGAGACAGGGGGGAATCTACGAGCAGTACTTC
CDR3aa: CASSPRQGGIYEQYF

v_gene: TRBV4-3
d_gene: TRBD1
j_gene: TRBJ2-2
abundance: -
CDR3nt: TGCGCCAGCAGCCCAAGGACAGGGGGTCGGATGGGGGAGCTGTTTTTT
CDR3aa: CASSPRTGGRMGELFF

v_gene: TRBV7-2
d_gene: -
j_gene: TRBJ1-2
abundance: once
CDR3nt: TGTGCCAGCAGCCCATACATCAGCGATGGCTACACCTTC
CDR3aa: CASSPYISDGYTF

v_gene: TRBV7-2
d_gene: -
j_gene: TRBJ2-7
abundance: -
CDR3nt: TGTGCCAGCAGCTTAAGGCTAGACTACGAGCAGTACTTC
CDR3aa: CASSLRLDYEQYF

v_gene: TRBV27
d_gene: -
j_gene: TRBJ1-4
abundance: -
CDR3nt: TGTGCCAGCAGTGAGACAGGAGAAGACGATGAAAAACTGTTTTTT
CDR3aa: CASSETGEDDEKLFF

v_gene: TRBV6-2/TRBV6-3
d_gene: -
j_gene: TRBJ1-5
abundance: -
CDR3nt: TGTGCCAGCACCCCCTGGGGGGGGAGCCGGCAGCCCCAGCATTTT
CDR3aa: CASTPWGGSRQPQHF

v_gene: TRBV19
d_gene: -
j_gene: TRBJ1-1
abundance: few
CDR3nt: TGTGCCAGTAGTTTGGGGGGGGTCGCGAACACTGAAGCTTTCTTT
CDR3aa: CASSLGGVANTEAFF

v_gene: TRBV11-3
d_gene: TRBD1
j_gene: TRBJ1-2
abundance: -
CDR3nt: TGTGCCAGCAGCTTAGTTGAAGGGGGCACCTGCACCTTC
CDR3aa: CASSLVEGGTCTF

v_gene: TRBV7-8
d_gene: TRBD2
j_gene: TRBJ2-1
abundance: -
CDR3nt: TGTGCCAGCAGCTTAGAGGAGCGGGAGATATACAATGAGCAGTTCTTC
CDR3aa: CASSLEEREIYNEQFF

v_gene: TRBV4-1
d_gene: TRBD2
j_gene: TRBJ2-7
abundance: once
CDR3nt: TGCGCCAGCAGCCTTACCGGGACTAGCTCCTACGAGCAGTACTTC
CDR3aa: CASSLTGTSSYEQYF

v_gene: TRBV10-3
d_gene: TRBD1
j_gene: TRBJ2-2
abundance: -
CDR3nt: TGTGCCATCAGGACCGGGACAGCGAACACCGGGGAGCTGTTTTTT
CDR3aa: CAIRTGTANTGELFF

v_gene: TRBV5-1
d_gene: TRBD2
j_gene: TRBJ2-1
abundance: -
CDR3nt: TGCGCCAGCGGAGGGACTAGCGGTTACAATGAGCAGTTCTTC
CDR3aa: CASGGTSGYNEQFF

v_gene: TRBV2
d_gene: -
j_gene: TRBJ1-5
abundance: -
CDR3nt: TGTGCCAGCGGAGTGTTTAAAACGAATAGCAATCAGCCCCAGCATTTT
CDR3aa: CASGVFKTNSNQPQHF

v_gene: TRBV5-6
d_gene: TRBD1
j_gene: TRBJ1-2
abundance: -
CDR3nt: TGTGCCAGCAGCCCAGGGGGCGTCTATGGCTACACCTTC
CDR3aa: CASSPGGVYGYTF

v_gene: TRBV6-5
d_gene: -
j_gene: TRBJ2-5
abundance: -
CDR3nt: TGTGCCAGCAGAAAGGGGGCGGGGGAGACCCAGTACTTC
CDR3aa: CASRKGAGETQYF

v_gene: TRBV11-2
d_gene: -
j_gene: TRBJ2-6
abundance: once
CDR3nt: TGTGCCAGCAGCTTAGAGGGTTTAGGGGCTGGGGCCAACGTCCTGACTTTC
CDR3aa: CASSLEGLGAGANVLTF

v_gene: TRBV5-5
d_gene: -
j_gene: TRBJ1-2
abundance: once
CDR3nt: TGTGCCAGCAGCACCAGACAGGAGGCGCTGTACTATGGCTACACCTTC
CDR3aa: CASSTRQEALYYGYTF